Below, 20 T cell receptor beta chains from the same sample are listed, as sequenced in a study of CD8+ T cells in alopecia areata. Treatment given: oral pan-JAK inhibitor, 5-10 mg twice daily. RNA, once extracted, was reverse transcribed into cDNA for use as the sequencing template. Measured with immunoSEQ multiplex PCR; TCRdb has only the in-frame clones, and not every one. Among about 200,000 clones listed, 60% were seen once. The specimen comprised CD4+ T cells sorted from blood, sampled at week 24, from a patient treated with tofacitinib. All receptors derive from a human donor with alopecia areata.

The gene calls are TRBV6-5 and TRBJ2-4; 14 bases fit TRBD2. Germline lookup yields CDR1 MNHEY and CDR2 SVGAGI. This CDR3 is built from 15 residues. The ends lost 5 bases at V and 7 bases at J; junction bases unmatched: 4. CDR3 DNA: TGTGCCAGCAGTCTCCGGACTAGCGGGGGGAACATTCAGTACTTC. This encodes CASSLRTSGGNIQYF.

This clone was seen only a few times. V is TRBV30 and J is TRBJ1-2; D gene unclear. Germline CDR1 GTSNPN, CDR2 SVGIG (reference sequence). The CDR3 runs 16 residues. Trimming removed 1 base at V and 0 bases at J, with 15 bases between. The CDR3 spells CAWSGGRGRSNYGYTF. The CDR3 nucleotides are TGTGCCTGGAGTGGCGGCAGAGGGAGATCTAACTATGGCTACACCTTC.

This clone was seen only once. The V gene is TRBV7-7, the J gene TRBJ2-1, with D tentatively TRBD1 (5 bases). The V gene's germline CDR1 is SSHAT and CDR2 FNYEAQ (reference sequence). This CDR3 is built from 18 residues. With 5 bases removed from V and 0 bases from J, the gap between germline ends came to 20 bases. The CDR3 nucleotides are TGTGCCAGCAGCCCTCGAGGCTCGACAGTGAGCTCCTACAATGAGCAGTTCTTC. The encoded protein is CASSPRGSTVSSYNEQFF. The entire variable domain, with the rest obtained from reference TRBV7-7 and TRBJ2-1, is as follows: GAGVSQSPRYKVTKRGQDVTLRCDPISSHATLYWYQQALGQGPEFLTYFNYEAQPDKSGLPSDRFSAERPEGSISTLTIQRTEQRDSAMYRCASSPRGSTVSSYNEQFFGPGTRLTVL.

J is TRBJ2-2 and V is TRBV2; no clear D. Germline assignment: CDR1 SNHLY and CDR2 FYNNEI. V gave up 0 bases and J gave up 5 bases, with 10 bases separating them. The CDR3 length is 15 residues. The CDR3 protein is CASSEASKRTGELFF. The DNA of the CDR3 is TGTGCCAGCAGTGAAGCGTCTAAGAGGACCGGGGAGCTGTTTTTT.

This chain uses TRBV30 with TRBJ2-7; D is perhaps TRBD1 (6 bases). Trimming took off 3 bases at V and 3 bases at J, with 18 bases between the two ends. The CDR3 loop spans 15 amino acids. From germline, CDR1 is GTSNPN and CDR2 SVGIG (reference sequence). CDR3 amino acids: CAWSHQDRPLYEQYF. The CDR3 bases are TGTGCCTGGAGCCACCAAGACAGGCCACTCTACGAGCAGTACTTC.

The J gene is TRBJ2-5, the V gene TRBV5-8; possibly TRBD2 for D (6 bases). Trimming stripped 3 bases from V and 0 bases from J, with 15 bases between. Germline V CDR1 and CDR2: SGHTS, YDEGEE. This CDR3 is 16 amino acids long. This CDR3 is CASSSRAGKYQETQYF. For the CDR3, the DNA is TGTGCCAGCAGCTCGAGGGCGGGGAAATACCAAGAGACCCAGTACTTC.

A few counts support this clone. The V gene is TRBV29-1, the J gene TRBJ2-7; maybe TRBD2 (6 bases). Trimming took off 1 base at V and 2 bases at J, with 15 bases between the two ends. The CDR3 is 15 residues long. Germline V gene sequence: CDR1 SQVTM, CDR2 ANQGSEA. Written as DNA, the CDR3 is TGCAGCGTTGAAGCAGCGGGCTCCCGAGCCTACGAGCAGTACTTC. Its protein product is CSVEAAGSRAYEQYF.

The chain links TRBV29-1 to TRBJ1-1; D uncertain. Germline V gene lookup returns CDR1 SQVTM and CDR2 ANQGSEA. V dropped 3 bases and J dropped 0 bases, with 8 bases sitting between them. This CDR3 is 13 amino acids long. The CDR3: CSVDLGLNTEAFF. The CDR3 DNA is TGCAGCGTTGATCTGGGCCTGAACACTGAAGCTTTCTTT. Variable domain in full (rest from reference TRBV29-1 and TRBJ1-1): SAVISQKPSRDICQRGTSLTIQCQVDSQVTMMFWYRQQPGQSLTLIATANQGSEATYESGFVIDKFPISRPNLTFSTLTVSNMSPEDSSIYLCSVDLGLNTEAFFGQGTRLTVV.

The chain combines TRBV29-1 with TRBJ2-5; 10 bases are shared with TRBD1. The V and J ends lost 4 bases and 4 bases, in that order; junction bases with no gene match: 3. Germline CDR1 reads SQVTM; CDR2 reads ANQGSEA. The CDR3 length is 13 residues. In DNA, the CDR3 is TGCAGCGTTGGACAGGGGGCAGGAGAGACCCAGTACTTC. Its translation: CSVGQGAGETQYF. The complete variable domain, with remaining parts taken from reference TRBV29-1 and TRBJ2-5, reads SAVISQKPSRDICQRGTSLTIQCQVDSQVTMMFWYRQQPGQSLTLIATANQGSEATYESGFVIDKFPISRPNLTFSTLTVSNMSPEDSSIYLCSVGQGAGETQYFGPGTRLLVL.

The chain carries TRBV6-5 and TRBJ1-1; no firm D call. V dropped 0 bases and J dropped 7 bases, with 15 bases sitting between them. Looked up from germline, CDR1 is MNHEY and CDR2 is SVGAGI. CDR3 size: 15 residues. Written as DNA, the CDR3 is TGTGCCAGCAGTTACTCGAAGTGGGAATGGAGTGAAGCTTTCTTT. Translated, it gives CASSYSKWEWSEAFF.

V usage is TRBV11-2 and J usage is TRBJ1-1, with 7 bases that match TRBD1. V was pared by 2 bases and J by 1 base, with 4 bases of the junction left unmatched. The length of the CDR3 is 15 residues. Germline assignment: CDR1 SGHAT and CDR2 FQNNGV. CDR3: CASSLTGARNTEAFF. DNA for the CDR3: TGTGCCAGCAGCTTAACAGGGGCGCGGAACACTGAAGCTTTCTTT.

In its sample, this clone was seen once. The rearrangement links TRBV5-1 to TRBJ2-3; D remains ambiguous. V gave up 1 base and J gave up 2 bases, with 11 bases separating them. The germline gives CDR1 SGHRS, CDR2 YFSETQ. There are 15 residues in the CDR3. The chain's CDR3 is CASSLRGVDTDTQYF. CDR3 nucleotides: TGCGCCAGCAGCTTGCGTGGGGTTGACACAGATACGCAGTATTTT.

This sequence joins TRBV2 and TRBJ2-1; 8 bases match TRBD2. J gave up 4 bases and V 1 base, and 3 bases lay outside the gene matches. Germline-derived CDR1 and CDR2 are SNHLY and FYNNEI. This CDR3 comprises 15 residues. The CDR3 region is CASSEDGGGYNEQFF. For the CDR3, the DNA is TGTGCCAGCAGTGAAGATGGCGGGGGGTACAATGAGCAGTTCTTC. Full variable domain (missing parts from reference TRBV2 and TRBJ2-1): EPEVTQTPSHQVTQMGQEVILRCVPISNHLYFYWYRQILGQKVEFLVSFYNNEISEKSEIFDDQFSVERPDGSNFTLKIRSTKLEDSAMYFCASSEDGGGYNEQFFGPGTRLTVL.

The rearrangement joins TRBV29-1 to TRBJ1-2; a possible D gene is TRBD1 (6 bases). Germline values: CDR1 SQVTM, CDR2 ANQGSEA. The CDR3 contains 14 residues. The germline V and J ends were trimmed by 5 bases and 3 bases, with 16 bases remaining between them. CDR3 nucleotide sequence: TGCAGCGTTTACATCACAGGGAGGGACTATGGCTACACCTTC. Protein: CSVYITGRDYGYTF.

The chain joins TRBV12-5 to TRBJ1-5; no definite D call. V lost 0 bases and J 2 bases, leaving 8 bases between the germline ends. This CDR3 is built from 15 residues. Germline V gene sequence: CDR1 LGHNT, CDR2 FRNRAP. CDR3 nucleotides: TGTGCTAGTGGTTTGGTCGGGGTCGGCAATCAGCCCCAGCATTTT. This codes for CASGLVGVGNQPQHF.

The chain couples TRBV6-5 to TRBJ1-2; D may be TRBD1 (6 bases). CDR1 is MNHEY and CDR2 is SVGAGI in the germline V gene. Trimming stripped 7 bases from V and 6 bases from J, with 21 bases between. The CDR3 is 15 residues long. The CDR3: CASTLQGREGDGYTF. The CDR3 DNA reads TGTGCCAGCACCTTACAGGGCAGGGAAGGCGATGGCTACACCTTC.

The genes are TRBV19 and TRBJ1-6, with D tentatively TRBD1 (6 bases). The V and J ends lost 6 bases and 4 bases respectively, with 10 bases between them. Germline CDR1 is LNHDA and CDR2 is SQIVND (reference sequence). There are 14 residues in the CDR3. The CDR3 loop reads CASSYREYNSPLHF. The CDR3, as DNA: TGTGCCAGTAGCTACAGGGAGTATAATTCACCCCTCCACTTT.

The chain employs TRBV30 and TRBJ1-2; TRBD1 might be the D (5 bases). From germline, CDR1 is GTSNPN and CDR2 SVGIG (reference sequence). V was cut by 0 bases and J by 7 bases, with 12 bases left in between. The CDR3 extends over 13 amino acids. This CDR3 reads CAWSVGQLFGYTF. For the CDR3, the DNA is TGTGCCTGGAGTGTGGGGCAGCTATTTGGCTACACCTTC.

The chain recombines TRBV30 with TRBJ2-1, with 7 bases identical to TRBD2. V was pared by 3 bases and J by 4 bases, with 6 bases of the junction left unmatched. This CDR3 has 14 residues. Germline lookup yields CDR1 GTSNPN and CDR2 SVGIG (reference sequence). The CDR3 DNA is TGTGCCTGGAGGGCAGCGGGGCCTTACAATGAGCAGTTCTTC. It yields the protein CAWRAAGPYNEQFF.

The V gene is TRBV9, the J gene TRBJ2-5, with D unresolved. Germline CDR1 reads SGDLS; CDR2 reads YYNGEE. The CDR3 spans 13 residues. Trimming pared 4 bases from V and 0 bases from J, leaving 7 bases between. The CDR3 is CASSRRNQETQYF. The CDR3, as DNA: TGTGCCAGCAGCCGACGGAACCAAGAGACCCAGTACTTC.